This TCR beta chain comes out of a study of T cells in Graves' hyperthyroidism and ophthalmopathy. CDR1 is SGHTA, CDR2 FQGNSA, per germline. With 5 bases removed from V and 4 bases from J, the gap between germline ends came to 17 bases. This CDR3 contains 15 residues. Amplified regions were TCR beta CDR3 sequences from RNA transcripts. The HTBI primer set served for first-round RT-PCR of the TCR CDR3. TCRdb independently ran MiXCR on the multiplex PCR reads; one entry per CDR3 protein. The table shows a few hundred thousand distinct CDR3 sequences, with about 16% occurring only once. About this clonotype: Its matching antigen is unknown.

Notes on the study in general: In the blood, most expanded thyroid clonotypes above 0.001 appeared as well.

PBMCs were sourced from less than 12 ml fresh peripheral blood. The source material was blood. The source is a young woman with Graves' ophthalmopathy. This rearrangement joins TRBV7-2 to TRBJ1-2; weak D call: TRBD1 (5 bases). CDR3 nucleotides: TGTGCCAGCAGCCCAGACCGGGACGTCATCTATGGCTACACCTTC. Protein: CASSPDRDVIYGYTF.